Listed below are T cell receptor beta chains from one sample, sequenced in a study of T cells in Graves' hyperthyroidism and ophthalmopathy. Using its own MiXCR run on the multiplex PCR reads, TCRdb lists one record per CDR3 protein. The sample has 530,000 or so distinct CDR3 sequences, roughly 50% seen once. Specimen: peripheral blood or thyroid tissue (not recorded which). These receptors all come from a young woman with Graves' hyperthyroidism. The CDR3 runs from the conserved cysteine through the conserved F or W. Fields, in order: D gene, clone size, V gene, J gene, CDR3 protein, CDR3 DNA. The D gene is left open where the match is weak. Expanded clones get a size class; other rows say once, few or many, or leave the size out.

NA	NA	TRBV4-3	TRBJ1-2	CASSLLGGGSCGYTF	TGCGCCAGCAGCCTGCTGGGGGGCGGAAGCTGTGGCTACACCTTC
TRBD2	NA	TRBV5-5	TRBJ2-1	CASSLRRGSGSVYEQFF	TGTGCCAGCAGCTTACGAAGAGGTAGCGGGAGTGTCTATGAGCAGTTCTTC
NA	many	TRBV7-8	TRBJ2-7	CASSWELSNEQYF	TGTGCCAGCAGTTGGGAGCTGTCCAACGAGCAGTACTTC
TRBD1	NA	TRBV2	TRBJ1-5	CASSWDRGTQHF	TGTGCCAGCAGTTGGGACAGGGGGACCCAGCATTTT
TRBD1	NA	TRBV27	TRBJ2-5	CASSTGGWVETQYF	TGTGCCAGCTCTACAGGGGGCTGGGTGGAGACCCAGTACTTC
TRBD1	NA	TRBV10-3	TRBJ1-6	CAISAGTGTSPLHF	TGTGCCATCAGTGCCGGGACAGGTACTTCACCCCTCCACTTT
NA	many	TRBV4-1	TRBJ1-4	CASSRTGLEKLFF	TGCGCCAGCAGCCGTACAGGCCTTGAAAAACTGTTTTTT
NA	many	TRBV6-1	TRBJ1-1	CASSEEGVRAEAFF	TGTGCCAGCAGTGAAGAAGGGGTTCGGGCTGAAGCTTTCTTT
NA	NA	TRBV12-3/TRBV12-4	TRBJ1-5	CASSPIGNNQPQHF	TGTGCCAGCAGTCCGATCGGGAACAATCAGCCCCAGCATTTT
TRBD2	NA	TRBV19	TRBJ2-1	CASSIGREALGNEQFF	TGTGCCAGTAGTATAGGGCGGGAGGCCTTAGGTAATGAGCAGTTCTTC
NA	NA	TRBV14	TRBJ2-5	CASSPPSPGAEETQYF	TGTGCCAGCAGCCCCCCGTCCCCCGGGGCGGAGGAGACCCAGTACTTC
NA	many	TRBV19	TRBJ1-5	CASSGQYNQPQHF	TGTGCCAGCAGTGGACAGTACAATCAGCCCCAGCATTTT
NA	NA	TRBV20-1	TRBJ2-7	CSASRGWSSYEQYF	TGCAGTGCCAGCCGGGGGTGGTCCTCCTACGAGCAGTACTTC
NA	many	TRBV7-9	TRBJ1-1	CASSLSPPEGTEAFF	TGTGCCAGCAGCTTATCCCCCCCTGAGGGCACTGAAGCTTTCTTT
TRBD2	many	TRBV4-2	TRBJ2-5	CASRGTSGKQETQYF	TGTGCCAGCAGAGGGACTAGCGGGAAACAAGAGACCCAGTACTTC
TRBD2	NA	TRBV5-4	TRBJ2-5	CASRVTSGETQYF	TGTGCCAGCAGAGTGACTAGCGGGGAGACCCAGTACTTC
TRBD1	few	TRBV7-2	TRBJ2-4	CASSLPKTGGDWDIQYF	TGTGCCAGCAGCTTACCAAAGACAGGGGGCGATTGGGACATTCAGTACTTC
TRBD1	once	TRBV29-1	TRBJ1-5	CSERQGPQPQHF	TGCAGCGAGCGACAGGGTCCTCAGCCCCAGCATTTT
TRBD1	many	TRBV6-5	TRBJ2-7	CASSYEGAREQYF	TGTGCCAGCAGTTATGAGGGGGCGAGAGAGCAGTACTTC
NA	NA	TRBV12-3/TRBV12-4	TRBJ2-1	CASISGYGHYNEQFF	TGTGCCAGCATTTCCGGCTACGGACATTACAATGAGCAGTTCTTC
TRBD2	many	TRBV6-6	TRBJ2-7	CASSYASGTSGYEQYF	TGTGCCAGCAGTTACGCCTCCGGGACTAGCGGATACGAGCAGTACTTC
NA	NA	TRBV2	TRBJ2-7	CASSEALRASSYEQYF	TGTGCCAGCAGTGAAGCGCTTCGGGCTAGCTCCTACGAGCAGTACTTC
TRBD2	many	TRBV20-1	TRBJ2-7	CSARGTSGNYEQYF	TGCAGTGCTAGAGGGACTAGCGGGAACTACGAGCAGTACTTC
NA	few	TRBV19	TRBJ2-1	CASNRGWANNEQFF	TGTGCCAGTAACCGCGGATGGGCGAACAATGAGCAGTTCTTC
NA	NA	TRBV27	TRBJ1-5	CASSLFGAVLNQPQHF	TGTGCCAGCAGTTTATTTGGGGCGGTGCTCAATCAGCCCCAGCATTTT
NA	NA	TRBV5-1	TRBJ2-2	CASSYTGWDSGNTGELFF	TGCGCCAGCAGCTACACCGGTTGGGACTCTGGAAACACCGGGGAGCTGTTTTTT
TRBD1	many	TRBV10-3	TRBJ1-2	CAISVPGQHYGYTF	TGTGCCATCAGTGTGCCGGGACAGCACTATGGCTACACCTTC
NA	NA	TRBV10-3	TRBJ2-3	CAIKNPDTQYF	TGTGCCATCAAAAACCCAGATACGCAGTATTTT
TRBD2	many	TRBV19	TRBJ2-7	CASSFTSGMYEQYF	TGTGCCAGTAGTTTCACTAGCGGGATGTACGAGCAGTACTTC
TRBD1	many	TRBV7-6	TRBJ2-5	CASSPRGGDRLETQYF	TGTGCCAGCAGCCCGAGAGGGGGCGACCGACTGGAGACCCAGTACTTC
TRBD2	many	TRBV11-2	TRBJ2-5	CASGNSGLQETQYF	TGTGCCAGCGGGAATAGCGGGCTGCAAGAGACCCAGTACTTC
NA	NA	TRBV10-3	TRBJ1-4	CAIRGTEGLQEKLFF	TGTGCCATCAGAGGTACTGAGGGTTTACAAGAAAAACTGTTTTTT
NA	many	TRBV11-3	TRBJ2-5	CASSLASRGETQYF	TGTGCCAGCAGCTTAGCTTCGCGGGGCGAGACCCAGTACTTC
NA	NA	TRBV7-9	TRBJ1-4	CASSAWGDEKLFF	TGTGCCAGCTCCGCCTGGGGGGATGAAAAACTGTTTTTT
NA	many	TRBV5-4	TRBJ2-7	CASSLGGTLSYEQYF	TGTGCCAGCAGCTTGGGAGGGACTCTCTCCTACGAGCAGTACTTC
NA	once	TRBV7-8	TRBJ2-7	CASSPKRTPAVHEQYF	TGTGCCAGCAGCCCTAAAAGGACTCCTGCGGTCCATGAGCAGTACTTC
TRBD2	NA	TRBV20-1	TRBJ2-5	CSGRDVSGLAEETQYF	TGCAGTGGAAGGGACGTCTCGGGACTAGCAGAAGAGACCCAGTACTTC
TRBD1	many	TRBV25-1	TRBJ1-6	CASSWGQSNSPLHF	TGTGCCAGCAGCTGGGGACAGTCTAATTCACCCCTCCACTTT
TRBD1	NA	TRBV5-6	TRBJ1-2	CASSPRWDRLANYGYTF	TGTGCCAGCAGCCCCCGATGGGACAGATTAGCTAACTATGGCTACACCTTC
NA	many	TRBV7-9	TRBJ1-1	CASSPIVDTAEAFF	TGTGCCAGCAGCCCGATAGTGGACACTGCCGAAGCTTTCTTT
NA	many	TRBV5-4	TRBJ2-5	CASSLRRPQGTQYF	TGTGCCAGCAGCTTGAGACGACCTCAGGGGACCCAGTACTTC
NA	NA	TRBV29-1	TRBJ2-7	CSLEGTDITYEQYF	TGCAGCTTGGAAGGTACAGACATCACCTACGAGCAGTACTTC
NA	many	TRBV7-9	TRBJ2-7	CASTTGASYEQYF	TGTGCCAGCACGACGGGAGCCTCCTACGAGCAGTACTTC
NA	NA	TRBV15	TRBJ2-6	CATSREVGAPGANVLTF	TGTGCCACCAGCAGAGAAGTAGGGGCGCCTGGGGCCAACGTCCTGACTTTC
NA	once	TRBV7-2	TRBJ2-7	CASSLGTVGGELYF	TGTGCCAGCAGCCTTGGGACAGTTGGCGGGGAGCTGTACTTC
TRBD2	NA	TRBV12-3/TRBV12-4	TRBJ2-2	CASSFRLAGETGELFF	TGTGCCAGCAGTTTTAGACTAGCGGGAGAGACCGGGGAGCTGTTTTTT
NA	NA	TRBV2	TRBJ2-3	CASRVLDYTQYF	TGTGCCAGCAGGGTACTAGATTATACGCAGTATTTT
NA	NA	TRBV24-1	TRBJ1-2	CATSQGRGYGYTF	TGTGCCACGTCACAGGGCAGGGGCTATGGCTACACCTTC
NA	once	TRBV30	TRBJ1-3	CAWSVRFIGNTIYF	TGTGCCTGGAGTGTACGATTTATTGGAAACACCATATATTTT
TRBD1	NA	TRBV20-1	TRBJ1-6	CSATDRAGGYSPLHF	TGCAGTGCTACTGACAGGGCTGGGGGCTACTCACCCCTCCACTTT
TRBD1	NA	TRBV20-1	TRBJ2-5	CSAIGTGGWETQYF	TGCAGTGCAATAGGGACAGGGGGCTGGGAGACCCAGTACTTC
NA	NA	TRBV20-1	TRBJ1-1	CSARDLDELEAFF	TGCAGTGCTAGAGATCTGGACGAACTCGAAGCTTTCTTT
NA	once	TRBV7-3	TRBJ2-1	CASSLGATRGYNEQFF	TGTGCCAGCTCACTCGGGGCCACTCGGGGTTACAATGAGCAGTTCTTC
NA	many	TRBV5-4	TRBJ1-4	CASSADRSSGNEKLFF	TGTGCCAGCAGCGCTGACAGGAGTAGCGGTAATGAAAAACTGTTTTTT
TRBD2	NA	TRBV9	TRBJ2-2	CASSVELAGGNEQFF	TGTGCCAGCAGCGTAGAGCTAGCGGGAGGGAATGAGCAGTTTTTT
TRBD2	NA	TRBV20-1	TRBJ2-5	CSATGTSGREETQYF	TGCAGTGCTACTGGGACTAGCGGGAGGGAGGAGACCCAGTACTTC
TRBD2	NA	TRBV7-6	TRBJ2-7	CASSRGGVYSYEQYF	TGTGCCAGCAGCCGGGGGGGAGTCTACTCCTACGAGCAGTACTTC